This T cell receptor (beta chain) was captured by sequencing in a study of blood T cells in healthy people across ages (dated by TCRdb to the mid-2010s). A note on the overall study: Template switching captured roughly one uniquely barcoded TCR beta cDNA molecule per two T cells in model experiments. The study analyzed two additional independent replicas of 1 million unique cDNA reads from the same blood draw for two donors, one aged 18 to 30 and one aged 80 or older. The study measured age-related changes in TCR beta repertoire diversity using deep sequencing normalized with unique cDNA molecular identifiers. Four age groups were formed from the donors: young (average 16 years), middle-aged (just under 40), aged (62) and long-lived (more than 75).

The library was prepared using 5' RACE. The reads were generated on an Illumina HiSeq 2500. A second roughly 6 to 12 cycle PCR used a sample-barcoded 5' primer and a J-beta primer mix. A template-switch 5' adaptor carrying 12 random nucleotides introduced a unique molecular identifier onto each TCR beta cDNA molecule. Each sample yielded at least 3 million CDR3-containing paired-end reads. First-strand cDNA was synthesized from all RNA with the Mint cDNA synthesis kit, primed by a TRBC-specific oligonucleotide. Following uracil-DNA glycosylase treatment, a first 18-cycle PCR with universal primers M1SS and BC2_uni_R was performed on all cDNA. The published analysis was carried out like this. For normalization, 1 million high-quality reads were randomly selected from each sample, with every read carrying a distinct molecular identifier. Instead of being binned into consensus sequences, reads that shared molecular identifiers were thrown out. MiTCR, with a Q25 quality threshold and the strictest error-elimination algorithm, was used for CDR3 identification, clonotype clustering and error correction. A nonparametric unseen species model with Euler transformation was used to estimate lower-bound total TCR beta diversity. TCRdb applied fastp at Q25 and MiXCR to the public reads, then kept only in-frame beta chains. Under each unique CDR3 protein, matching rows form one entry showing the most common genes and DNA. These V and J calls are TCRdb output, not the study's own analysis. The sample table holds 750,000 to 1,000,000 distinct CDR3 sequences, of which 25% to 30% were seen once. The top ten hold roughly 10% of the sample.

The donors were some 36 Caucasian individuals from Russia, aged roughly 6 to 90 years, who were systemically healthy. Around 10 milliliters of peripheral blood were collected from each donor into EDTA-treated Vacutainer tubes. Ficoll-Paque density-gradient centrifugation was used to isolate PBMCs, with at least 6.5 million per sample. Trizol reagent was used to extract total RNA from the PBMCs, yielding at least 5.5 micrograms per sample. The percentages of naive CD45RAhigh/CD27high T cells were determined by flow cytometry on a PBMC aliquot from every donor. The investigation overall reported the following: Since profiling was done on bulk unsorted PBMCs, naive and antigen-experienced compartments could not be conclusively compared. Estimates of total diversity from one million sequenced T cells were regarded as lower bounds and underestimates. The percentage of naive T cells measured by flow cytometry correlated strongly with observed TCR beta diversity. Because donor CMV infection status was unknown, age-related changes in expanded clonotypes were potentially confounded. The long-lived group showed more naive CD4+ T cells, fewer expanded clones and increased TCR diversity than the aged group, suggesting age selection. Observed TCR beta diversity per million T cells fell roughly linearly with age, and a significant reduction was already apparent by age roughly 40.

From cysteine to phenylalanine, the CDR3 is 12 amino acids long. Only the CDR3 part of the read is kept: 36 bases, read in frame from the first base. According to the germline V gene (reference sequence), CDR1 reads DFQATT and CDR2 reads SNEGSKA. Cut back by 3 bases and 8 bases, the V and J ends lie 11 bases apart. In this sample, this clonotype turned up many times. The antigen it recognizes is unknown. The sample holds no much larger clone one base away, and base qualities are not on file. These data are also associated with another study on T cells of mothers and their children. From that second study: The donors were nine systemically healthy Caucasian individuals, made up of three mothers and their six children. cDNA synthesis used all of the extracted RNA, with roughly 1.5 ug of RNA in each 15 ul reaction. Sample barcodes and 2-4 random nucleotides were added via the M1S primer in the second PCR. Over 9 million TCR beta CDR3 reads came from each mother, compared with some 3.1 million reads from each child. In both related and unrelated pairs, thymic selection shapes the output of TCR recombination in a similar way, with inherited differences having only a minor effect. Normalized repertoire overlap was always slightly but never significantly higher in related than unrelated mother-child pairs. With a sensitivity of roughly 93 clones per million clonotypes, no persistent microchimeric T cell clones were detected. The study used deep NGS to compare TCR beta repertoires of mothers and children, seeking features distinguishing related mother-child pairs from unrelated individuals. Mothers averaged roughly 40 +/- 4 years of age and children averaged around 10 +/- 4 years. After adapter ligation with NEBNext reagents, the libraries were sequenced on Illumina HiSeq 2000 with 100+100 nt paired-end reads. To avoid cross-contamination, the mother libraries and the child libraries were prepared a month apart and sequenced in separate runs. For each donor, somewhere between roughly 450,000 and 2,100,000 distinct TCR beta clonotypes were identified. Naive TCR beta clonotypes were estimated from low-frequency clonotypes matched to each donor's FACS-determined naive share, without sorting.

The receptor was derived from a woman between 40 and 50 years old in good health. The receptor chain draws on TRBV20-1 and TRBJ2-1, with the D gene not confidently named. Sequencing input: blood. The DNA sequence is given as TGCAGTGCTAGCCATCTGCTCGATGAGCAGTTCTTC. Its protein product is CSASHLLDEQFF.